These T cell receptor beta chains were read from a single sample in a study of T cell responses to AZD1222 COVID-19 vaccine. This table comes from immunoSEQ multiplex PCR, and its TCRdb copy is limited to in-frame clones, with some not included. The sample includes 80,000 to 100,000 clones, around nine tenths seen only once; the top ten take 10%. The material sequenced was peripheral blood, taken on day 0 of MenACWY control vaccination. The receptors stem from an adult in good health. CDR3s include the opening cysteine and the closing phenylalanine or tryptophan. D genes are given only for firm matches. Clone size is stated in some rows and not others, as once, few, many or a class when expanded.

TRBJ2-3	NA	TRBD2	TRBV5-1	TGCGCCAGCAGCTTGGCAGGGCGGGGGGGCTTGGATACGCAGTATTTT	CASSLAGRGGLDTQYF
TRBJ1-5	NA	NA	TRBV5-1	TGCGCCAGCAGCTTGGAAGGGTTAGGTCAGCCCCAGCATTTT	CASSLEGLGQPQHF
TRBJ2-7	once	NA	TRBV30	TGTGCCTGGACCGGGGACGAGCCCTACGAGCAGTACTTC	CAWTGDEPYEQYF
TRBJ1-2	NA	NA	TRBV28	TGTGCCAGCAGTATACAGGGTTGGGCCTATGGCTACACCTTC	CASSIQGWAYGYTF
TRBJ1-1	few	TRBD1	TRBV4-3	TGCGCCAGCAGCCATTGGGGACAGGGTGACACTGAAGCTTTCTTT	CASSHWGQGDTEAFF
TRBJ2-5	NA	TRBD2	TRBV5-1	TGCGCCAGCAGCTTGGAGGCAAGCGGGGGTCAAGAGACCCAGTACTTC	CASSLEASGGQETQYF
TRBJ2-4	NA	TRBD1	TRBV5-4	TGTGCCAGCAGCGGCGGACAGGGTACAAACATTCAGTACTTC	CASSGGQGTNIQYF
TRBJ1-3	NA	NA	TRBV5-1	TGCGCCAGCAGCTTGGAGGGTACCTCTGGAAACACCATATATTTT	CASSLEGTSGNTIYF
TRBJ1-5	NA	NA	TRBV5-1	TGCGCCAGCAGCTTGGAGTCGGGGACGTTCCAGCCCCAGCATTTT	CASSLESGTFQPQHF
TRBJ1-1	NA	NA	TRBV5-4	TGTGCCAGCAGCGCTGGCGGGGAGGCTGAAGCTTTCTTT	CASSAGGEAEAFF
TRBJ1-6	NA	NA	TRBV30	TGTGCCTGGAGTGTCCAGGGCGGCTATAATTCACCCCTCCACTTT	CAWSVQGGYNSPLHF
TRBJ1-5	NA	NA	TRBV28	TGTGCCAGCAGTTCCCCTCCGCCGAGCAATCAGCCCCAGCATTTT	CASSSPPPSNQPQHF
TRBJ2-7	NA	NA	TRBV5-1	TGCGCCAGCAGCTTGGGGCAGGACCGAGGGGAGGACGAGCAGTACTTC	CASSLGQDRGEDEQYF
TRBJ1-2	once	TRBD1	TRBV19	TGTGCCAGTAGTTCCCGGACAGGGGGCATGTATAGCTACACCTTC	CASSSRTGGMYSYTF
TRBJ1-5	NA	NA	TRBV28	TGTGCCAGCAGTTTAAGGGGGGGCAATCCCAAGCCCCAGCATTTT	CASSLRGGNPKPQHF
TRBJ1-1	NA	NA	TRBV30	TGTGCCTGGAGTGTATGGAGCAGGGCTTGGTTGGGAAACACTGAAGCTTTCTTT	CAWSVWSRAWLGNTEAFF
TRBJ1-1	NA	NA	TRBV11-1	TGTGCCAGCAGCTCCCTCAGGTCCGGAGCTTTCTTT	CASSSLRSGAFF
TRBJ2-1	NA	TRBD1	TRBV6-5	TGTGCCAGCATCGGGTCAGACAGGGGATACAATGAGCAGTTCTTC	CASIGSDRGYNEQFF
TRBJ1-6	once	NA	TRBV20-1	TGCAGTGCTAGTCCCCATGGAGATAATTCACCCCTCCACTTT	CSASPHGDNSPLHF
TRBJ2-7	few	NA	TRBV10-1	TGCGCCAGCAGTGATGACAGCGGAGCCTACGAGCAGTACTTC	CASSDDSGAYEQYF
TRBJ1-2	NA	NA	TRBV29-1	TGCAGCGTTGAAGAAGGGGGGAGCGGCTACACCTTC	CSVEEGGSGYTF
TRBJ1-2	NA	TRBD1	TRBV20-1	TGCAGTGCTAGTGCGGACAGGGGGCTCTATGGCTACACCTTC	CSASADRGLYGYTF
TRBJ2-2	NA	NA	TRBV5-1	TGCGCCAGCAATCGAGGGGCTGACACCGGGGAGCTGTTTTTT	CASNRGADTGELFF
TRBJ2-5	few	TRBD1	TRBV28	TGTGCCAGCCAAATTGTGGGAGCCGGGACAGGGGAAGAGACCCAGTACTTC	CASQIVGAGTGEETQYF
TRBJ1-5	NA	TRBD1	TRBV2	TGTGCCAGCACTTCCATAGGACAGGGGGTCCAGCCCCAGCATTTT	CASTSIGQGVQPQHF
TRBJ1-2	NA	NA	TRBV5-8	TGTGCCAGCAGCAAAGGGACCCCTAGGGCGAACTATGGCTACACCTTC	CASSKGTPRANYGYTF
TRBJ1-5	NA	NA	TRBV6-5	TGTGCCAGCTATAGGGACCTCAGGGGCAATCAGCCCCAGCATTTT	CASYRDLRGNQPQHF
TRBJ1-2	once	NA	TRBV4-1	TGCGCCAGCAGCCAAGATAAGGGCACCCCCTACACCTTC	CASSQDKGTPYTF
TRBJ1-2	NA	NA	TRBV6-5	TGTGCCAGCAGCGACAGGTCTCCGAAGGTTGACGGCTACACCTTC	CASSDRSPKVDGYTF
TRBJ1-4	NA	TRBD1	TRBV18	TGTGCCAGCTCACTAGACAGGGCGATGAATGAAAAACTGTTTTTT	CASSLDRAMNEKLFF
TRBJ2-5	NA	NA	TRBV5-1	TGCGCCAGCAGCTTGAGGGGGGAGACCCAGTACTTC	CASSLRGETQYF
TRBJ1-5	NA	NA	TRBV4-2	TGTGCCAGCAGCCACCAACAAGGTGGGGATCAGCCCCAGCATTTT	CASSHQQGGDQPQHF
TRBJ2-2	NA	TRBD2	TRBV7-7	TGTGCCAGCAGCTTTACAACTAGCGGGGGGCTATTCACCGGGGAGCTGTTTTTT	CASSFTTSGGLFTGELFF
TRBJ1-2	NA	NA	TRBV9	TGTGCCAGCAGCGTAGGGGAGAACTATGGCTACACCTTC	CASSVGENYGYTF
TRBJ2-7	NA	NA	TRBV6-1	TGTGCCAGCAGTGACTTGGGGGGCAGGGGGAGCCCCGAGCAGTACTTC	CASSDLGGRGSPEQYF
TRBJ2-7	NA	NA	TRBV6-6	TGTGCCAGCACTTCGGTGCCGAGCTCCTACGAGCAGTACTTC	CASTSVPSSYEQYF
TRBJ1-1	few	NA	TRBV18	TGTGCCAGCTCAGCGCAGATGAACACTGAAGCTTTCTTT	CASSAQMNTEAFF
TRBJ2-5	NA	NA	TRBV27	TGTGCCAGCAGTCAGGGGAGGCAAGAGACCCAGTACTTC	CASSQGRQETQYF
TRBJ2-5	NA	NA	TRBV7-2	TGTGCCAGCAGCTTAGGACGCCAATATCCAGAGACCCAGTACTTC	CASSLGRQYPETQYF
TRBJ1-5	NA	TRBD1	TRBV15	TGTGCCACCAGCAGTGTGACAGGGGCCCAGCCCCAGCATTTT	CATSSVTGAQPQHF
TRBJ1-1	NA	NA	TRBV28	TGTGCCAGCAGTCCCCAGGGGTACGAGAGCACTGAAGCTTTCTTT	CASSPQGYESTEAFF